Listed here is a single T cell receptor beta chain. Antigen unknown. V was clipped by 0 bases and J by 7 bases, with 13 bases between them. Germline-derived CDR1 and CDR2 are KGHSH and LQKENI. This CDR3 has 14 residues. This entry is derived from a study of T cell responses to AZD1222 COVID-19 vaccine. Study conclusions and caveats: Sampled repertoires all dated from after the peak T cell response. CD4 TCRs covered the whole spike, strongest at regions 160-218 and 743-854.

Assay used: immunoSEQ multiplex PCR; TCRdb lists only in-frame clones, some missing. This sample yields approximately 120,000 clones, of which roughly 93% are seen a single time; approximately 3.3% belongs to the top ten. The TCR was taken from an adult in good health. The V gene is TRBV18, the J gene TRBJ2-7, with a possible D match to TRBD1 (5 bases). The source was peripheral blood, collected on day 0 of AZD1222 vaccination. The CDR3 protein is CASSPPVGQGEQYF. CDR3 DNA: TGTGCCAGCTCACCACCGGTAGGCCAGGGTGAGCAGTACTTC. Full variable domain (outside the CDR3, taken from reference TRBV18 and TRBJ2-7): NAGVMQNPRHLVRRRGQEARLRCSPMKGHSHVYWYRQLPEEGLKFMVYLQKENIIDESGMPKERFSAEFPKEGPSILRIQQVVRGDSAAYFCASSPPVGQGEQYFGPGTRLTVT.